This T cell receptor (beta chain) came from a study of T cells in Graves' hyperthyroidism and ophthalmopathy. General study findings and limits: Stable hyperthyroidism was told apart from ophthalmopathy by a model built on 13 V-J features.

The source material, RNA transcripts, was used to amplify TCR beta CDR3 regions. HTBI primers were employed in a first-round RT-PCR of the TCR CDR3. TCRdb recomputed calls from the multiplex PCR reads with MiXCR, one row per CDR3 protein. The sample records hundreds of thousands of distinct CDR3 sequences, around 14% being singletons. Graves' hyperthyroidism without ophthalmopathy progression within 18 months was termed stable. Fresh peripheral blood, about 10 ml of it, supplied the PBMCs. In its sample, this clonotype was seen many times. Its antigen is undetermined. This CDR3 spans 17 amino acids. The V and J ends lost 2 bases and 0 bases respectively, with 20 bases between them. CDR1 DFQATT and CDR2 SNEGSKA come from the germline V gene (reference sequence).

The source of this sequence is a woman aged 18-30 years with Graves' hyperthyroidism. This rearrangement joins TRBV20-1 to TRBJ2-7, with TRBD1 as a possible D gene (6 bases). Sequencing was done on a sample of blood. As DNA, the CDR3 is TGCAGTGCTAGAACCCCGTTTGGCCAGGGGATCTCCTACGAGCAGTACTTC. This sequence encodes CSARTPFGQGISYEQYF.